This T cell receptor beta chain stems from a study of blood T cell repertoires in COVID-19. The data were produced by immunoSEQ multiplex PCR, yet TCRdb's version contains in-frame clones alone and is incomplete. The profile shows approximately 280,000 clones, 70% to 85% of them singletons. Germline CDR1 reads MDHEN; CDR2 reads SYDVKM. Between the trimmed V and J ends, which lost 6 bases and 2 bases, there was a span of 20 bases. The CDR3 length is 17 residues. The sequenced sample was peripheral blood. The chain joins TRBV28 to TRBJ1-3; D not certain. This TCR derives from a human donor with COVID-19, enrolled during active disease. The donor label of this sample is uncertain. CDR3 coding DNA: TGTGCCAGCAGACGAGGCGGAGGTTATACTGCTGGAAACACCATATATTTT. Its translation is CASRRGGGYTAGNTIYF. The variable domain in full, with the rest retrieved from reference TRBV28 and TRBJ1-3, is DVKVTQSSRYLVKRTGEKVFLECVQDMDHENMFWYRQDPGLGLRLIYFSYDVKMKEKGDIPEGYSVSREKKERFSLILESASTNQTSMYLCASRRGGGYTAGNTIYFGEGSWLTVV.